This T cell receptor (beta chain) was sequenced for a study of EBV T-cell therapy then PD-1 blockade in nasopharyngeal carcinoma. This clone was observed once. Its cognate antigen is unknown. The germline CDR1 and CDR2 sequences are SEHNR and FQNEAQ (reference sequence). The CDR3 covers 16 residues. The junction had 6 bases not matched to a gene; V was cut back by 4 bases and J by 0 bases. Treatment meaning: AdE1-LMPpoly-expanded autologous EBV-specific T-cell therapy followed by anti-PD-1 nivolumab. Generated by immunoSEQ multiplex PCR, the TCRdb table keeps only in-frame clones and is missing some. The sample includes about 17,000 clones, over 80% of them seen just once.

The source is a man aged 35 to 55 with nasopharyngeal carcinoma. Source: CD8+ T cells from blood, taken at day 0 from a patient whose treatment included autologous EBV-specific T cells and nivolumab. This sequence joins TRBV7-9 and TRBJ2-1; 7 bases are a match to TRBD1. This chain's CDR3 is CASSSPGDSSYNEQFF. CDR3 DNA sequence: TGTGCCAGCAGCTCTCCCGGGGACAGCTCCTACAATGAGCAGTTCTTC.